This T cell receptor (beta chain) appears in the sequencing data of a study of beta chain features in type 1 diabetes. This clone turned up a few times. What it binds is unknown. The CDR3 has 15 amino acids. Germline V gene data show CDR1 as SGDLS and CDR2 as YYNGEE. With 5 bases removed from V and 0 bases from J, the gap between germline ends came to 15 bases. Of the isolated RNA, all was reverse transcribed, and so the sequenced material was expressed TCRB transcripts. For naive, central memory and regulatory T cell samples, reads averaged roughly 3.6 million. Sequencing used immunoSEQ multiplex PCR; TCRdb keeps in-frame clones, though not all of them. Here the sample spans more than 300,000 clones, around 10% being singletons. Overall study findings and caveats: Researchers reported that naive, central memory and Treg TCRB repertoires appeared more similar in patients than in healthy donors. Type 1 diabetes patients had TCRB CDR3s that were shorter (moderately but significantly so) in all four CD4+ subsets.

This TCR was recovered from a man aged 25-40 years with type 1 diabetes. Sequencing was carried out using central memory CD4+ T cells from blood. The chain uses TRBV9 and TRBJ2-7, with TRBD2 as a possible D gene (6 bases). Written as DNA, the CDR3 is TGTGCCAGCAGTCCCCGTGGGGGGAACTCCTACGAGCAGTACTTC. It yields the protein CASSPRGGNSYEQYF.